The 20 T cell receptor beta chains below all came from one sample that was sequenced in a study of T cells in tumors after PD-1 blockade. Only in-frame clones appear in the TCRdb table, and some are missing; sequencing was by immunoSEQ multiplex PCR. The table shows about 33,000 clones, with around 80% occurring only once. Material: PBMCs, obtained before anti-PD-1 treatment. The receptors shown here come from a human donor with basal cell carcinoma.

This chain uses TRBV6-5 with TRBJ2-7; TRBD2 matches at 7 bases. The CDR3 extends over 14 amino acids. From germline, CDR1 is MNHEY and CDR2 SVGAGI. V trimming: 4 bases; J trimming: 3 bases; junction bases outside the gene matches: 6. CDR3 in DNA: TGTGCCAGCAGTTTACCCGGGAGGCACTACGAGCAGTACTTC. It encodes CASSLPGRHYEQYF.

This sequence joins TRBV2 and TRBJ1-1, with D uncertain. CDR3 length equals 15 residues. Trimming left V 5 bases short and J 0 bases short, with 13 bases between. Germline lookup yields CDR1 SNHLY and CDR2 FYNNEI. The CDR3 DNA reads TGTGCCAGCAGTTCCCGGGCAGGACTGAACACTGAAGCTTTCTTT. Its translation is CASSSRAGLNTEAFF.

This chain connects TRBV14 to TRBJ1-1; D possibly corresponds to TRBD1 (6 bases). Trimming took 0 bases from V and 0 from J, leaving 11 bases between them. This CDR3 is built from 16 residues. Per the germline V gene, CDR1 is SGHDN and CDR2 is FVKESK. In nucleotides, the CDR3 is TGTGCCAGCAGCCAAGATTTAGGACAGCTGAACACTGAAGCTTTCTTT. Protein sequence: CASSQDLGQLNTEAFF.

The chain links TRBV24-1 to TRBJ2-3; 8 positions match TRBD1. The CDR3 has 14 amino acids. CDR1 KGHDR and CDR2 SFDVKD come from the germline V gene. V shed 2 bases and J 7 bases; nucleotides not matched to a gene: 4. In DNA form, the CDR3 reads TGTGCCACCAGTGATTACAGGACAGGGAATACGCAGTATTTT. Encoded protein: CATSDYRTGNTQYF.

The rearrangement uses TRBV15 and TRBJ2-3; D ambiguous. V shed 0 bases and J shed 0 bases, with 7 bases lying between them. This CDR3 has 15 residues. Germline V gene data show CDR1 as LNHNV and CDR2 as YYDKDF (reference sequence). CDR3 coding DNA: TGTGCCACCAGCAGAGATACCGTCAGCACAGATACGCAGTATTTT. Encoded protein: CATSRDTVSTDTQYF.

V and J are TRBV3-1 (or the pseudogene TRBV3-2) and TRBJ2-7; the match to TRBD2 covers 7 bases. The CDR3 runs to 14 residues. CDR1 and CDR2 (germline): LGHDT, YNNKEL (reference sequence). V was pared by 3 bases and J by 4 bases, with 6 bases of the junction left unmatched. The CDR3 spells CASSHTTREYEQYF. The CDR3 region has the DNA TGTGCCAGCAGCCACACCACGCGGGAGTACGAGCAGTACTTC.

Written as DNA, the CDR3 is TGCAGCGCCGACAGGGGGGGCACAGATACGCAGTATTTT. Residues: CSADRGGTDTQYF. The chain links TRBV29-1 to TRBJ2-3, with 9 bases fitting TRBD1. CDR1 and CDR2 (germline): SQVTM, ANQGSEA. The CDR3 extends over 13 amino acids. Trimming cost V 7 bases and J 1 base; bases outside gene matches: 3.

This chain joins TRBV10-3 and TRBJ2-7, with TRBD1 as a possible D gene (7 bases). The CDR3 has 11 residues. V gave up 10 bases and J gave up 5 bases, with 12 bases separating them. Germline V gene sequence: CDR1 ENHRY, CDR2 SYGVKD. CDR3 region: CATQGGDEQYF. DNA for the CDR3: TGTGCCACCCAGGGGGGCGACGAGCAGTACTTC.

The chain employs TRBV6-5 and TRBJ2-3; TRBD1 agrees at 7 bases. CDR1 is MNHEY, CDR2 SVGAGI, per germline. The CDR3 extends over 14 amino acids. Trimming took 7 bases from V and 4 from J; bases not matched to a gene: 8. In DNA, the CDR3 is TGTGCCAGCATTAAGAGCAGGGGGTCAGATACGCAGTATTTT. Residues: CASIKSRGSDTQYF.

This sequence joins TRBV30 and TRBJ1-2, with 8 bases fitting TRBD1. In germline, CDR1 is GTSNPN, CDR2 SVGIG (reference sequence). This CDR3 region has 14 residues. J lost 6 bases, V lost 0 bases, and 6 bases had no gene match. CDR3 bases: TGTGCCTGGAGTGTGGGCACAGGGGGAAATGGCTACACCTTC. This encodes CAWSVGTGGNGYTF.

The CDR3 loop is CASSLGQETQYF. In nucleotides, the CDR3 is TGCGCCAGCAGCTTGGGCCAAGAGACCCAGTACTTC. The chain employs TRBV5-1 and TRBJ2-5; no clear D gene. CDR3 size: 12 residues. The germline CDR1 and CDR2 sequences are SGHRS and YFSETQ. V was cut by 0 bases and J by 1 base, with 1 base left in between.

The chain employs TRBV4-3 and TRBJ2-3; no clear D gene. The CDR3 runs 17 residues. Germline assignment: CDR1 LGHNA and CDR2 YSLEER. V lost 2 bases and J 1 base, leaving 16 bases between the germline ends. DNA of the CDR3: TGCGCCAGCAGCCAATCTCGGTTGGGCTCTCGCACAGATACGCAGTATTTT. Translating it yields CASSQSRLGSRTDTQYF.

This chain uses TRBV19 with TRBJ2-7, with 7 bases that match TRBD1. The CDR3 runs 11 residues. The ends lost 5 bases at V and 12 bases at J; junction bases unmatched: 7. Germline lookup yields CDR1 LNHDA and CDR2 SQIVND (reference sequence). The CDR3 protein is CASSAGTVAYF. Written as DNA, the CDR3 is TGTGCCAGTAGTGCCGGGACAGTAGCGTACTTC.

About this clone itself: The sample holds other DNA sequences that translate to the same CDR3. The rearrangement joins TRBV5-4 to TRBJ2-1; D gene unclear. This CDR3 is 15 amino acids long. Per the germline V gene, CDR1 is SGHNT and CDR2 is YYREEE (reference sequence). The V end was cut by 4 bases, the J end by 0 bases, with 11 bases between. The CDR3 loop reads CASSRGGGSYNEQFF. The CDR3 coding sequence is TGTGCCAGCAGCCGTGGCGGTGGCTCCTACAATGAGCAGTTCTTC. Using reference TRBV5-4 and TRBJ2-1 for the parts outside the CDR3, the full variable domain is ETGVTQSPTHLIKTRGQQVTLRCSSQSGHNTVSWYQQALGQGPQFIFQYYREEENGRGNFPPRFSGLQFPNYSSELNVNALELDDSALYLCASSRGGGSYNEQFFGPGTRLTVL.

The chain has TRBV5-1 and TRBJ2-5, with D tentatively TRBD1 (6 bases). V was pared by 2 bases and J by 2 bases, with 10 bases between. Germline CDR1 and CDR2: SGHRS and YFSETQ. This CDR3 has 14 amino acids. The CDR3 sequence is CASSFWTAQETQYF. CDR3 coding DNA: TGCGCCAGCAGCTTCTGGACAGCTCAAGAGACCCAGTACTTC.

This chain uses TRBV18 with TRBJ2-2, with 8 bases lining up with TRBD1. The germline V gene has CDR1 KGHSH and CDR2 LQKENI. This CDR3 has 19 residues. J lost 0 bases, V lost 4 bases, and 13 bases had no gene match. This CDR3 reads CASSLLRPGQETNTGELFF. The CDR3 DNA sequence: TGTGCCAGCTCACTACTACGACCGGGACAGGAGACGAACACCGGGGAGCTGTTTTTT. Filled out from reference TRBV18 and TRBJ2-2, the complete variable domain reads NAGVMQNPRHLVRRRGQEARLRCSPMKGHSHVYWYRQLPEEGLKFMVYLQKENIIDESGMPKERFSAEFPKEGPSILRIQQVVRGDSAAYFCASSLLRPGQETNTGELFFGEGSRLTVL.

This clone has just one count. This chain links TRBV12-3 or TRBV12-4 with TRBJ2-7; D could derive from TRBD1 or TRBD2 (5 bases each). Trimming took off 4 bases at V and 7 bases at J, with 14 bases between the two ends. The CDR3 covers 13 residues. DNA for the CDR3: TGTGCCAGCAGTTCGAGGGGATTGGGAGAGCAGTACTTC. It specifies CASSSRGLGEQYF.

The chain uses TRBV6-5 and TRBJ2-7, with 11 bases matching TRBD1. V gave up 5 bases and J gave up 5 bases; unmatched junction bases: 5. The length of the CDR3 is 14 residues. Germline values: CDR1 MNHEY, CDR2 SVGAGI. The DNA for the CDR3 is TGTGCCAGCAGTCGGGACAGGGGGAGCGACGAGCAGTACTTC. Encoded protein: CASSRDRGSDEQYF.

Only a few counts were recorded for this clone. V is TRBV5-1 and J is TRBJ2-7; D is possibly TRBD1 (6 bases). Trimming removed 5 bases from V and 1 base from J, with 13 bases in between. Per the germline V gene, CDR1 is SGHRS and CDR2 is YFSETQ. The CDR3 is 14 amino acids. This CDR3 reads CASRTGTTSYEQYF. In DNA form, the CDR3 reads TGCGCCAGCAGAACCGGGACAACATCCTACGAGCAGTACTTC.

J is TRBJ1-6 and V is TRBV5-1; D remains unclear. From germline, CDR1 is SGHRS and CDR2 YFSETQ. CDR3 size: 16 residues. V dropped 0 bases and J dropped 4 bases, with 11 bases sitting between them. The CDR3 spells CASSLGTTYYNSPLHF. The CDR3 DNA reads as TGCGCCAGCAGCTTGGGCACCACCTATTATAATTCACCCCTCCACTTT.